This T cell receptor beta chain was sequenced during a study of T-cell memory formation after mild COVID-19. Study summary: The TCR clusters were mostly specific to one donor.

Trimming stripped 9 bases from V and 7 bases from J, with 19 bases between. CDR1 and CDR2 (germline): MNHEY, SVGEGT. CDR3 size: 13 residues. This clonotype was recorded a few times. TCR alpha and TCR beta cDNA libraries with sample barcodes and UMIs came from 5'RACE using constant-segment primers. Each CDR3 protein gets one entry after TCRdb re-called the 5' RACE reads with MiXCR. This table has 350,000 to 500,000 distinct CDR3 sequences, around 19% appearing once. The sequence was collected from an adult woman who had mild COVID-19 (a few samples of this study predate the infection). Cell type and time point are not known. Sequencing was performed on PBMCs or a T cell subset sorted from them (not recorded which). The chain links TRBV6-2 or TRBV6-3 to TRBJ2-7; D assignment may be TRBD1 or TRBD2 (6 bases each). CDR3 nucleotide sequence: TGTGCCAGTAAGGGGGGCGGGGAGTGGGAGCAGTACTTC. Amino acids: CASKGGGEWEQYF.